This T cell receptor beta chain was profiled in a study of T cells after posttransplantation cyclophosphamide. V was clipped by 1 base and J by 6 bases, with 13 bases between them. Per germline, CDR1 SGHAT and CDR2 FQNNGV. This CDR3 contains 15 residues. Treatment was busulfan-fludarabine conditioning, a marrow graft, and cyclophosphamide on days +3 and +4. Study outcomes and limitations: After PTCy, TRB diversity resembled that of CNI/methotrexate controls. Donor-recipient repertoire similarity was low at 1-2 months, rising over year one.

As regards this clone: Its target is unknown.

Profiling relied on immunoSEQ multiplex PCR, and the TCRdb table lists in-frame clones only, not all of them. The sample records tens of thousands of clones, 80% to 95% being singletons. The specimen comprised PBMCs, sampled around 67 days after allogeneic stem cell transplant with posttransplant cyclophosphamide. This chain connects TRBV11-2 to TRBJ2-1; possible D gene TRBD2, 6 bases. This sequence was found in a male patient aged 60 to 75 who received an allogeneic stem cell transplant from a related donor and was CMV-positive. Some of the T cells might come from the graft donor. In nucleotides, the CDR3 is TGTGCCAGCAGCTTAGCGGGCGGGATCGGCAATGAGCAGTTCTTC. This sequence encodes CASSLAGGIGNEQFF.